A selection of T cell receptor beta chains follows, all from one sample in a study of post-analysis software for immune sequencing data. Via MiXCR, TCRdb re-called the PCR reads, giving one row per CDR3 protein. The data show hundreds of thousands of distinct CDR3 sequences, around 64% seen once. Sequencing input: blood. The origin of the receptors is a girl aged 2 to 10 with multiple sclerosis. Each CDR3 is given with its conserved first and last residue. A D gene is named only where the DNA matches it firmly. Clone size, where shown, is once, few, many, or a class for clones that have expanded.

D gene,clone size,V gene,J gene,CDR3 DNA,CDR3 protein
TRBD2,.,TRBV7-2,TRBJ2-3,TGTGCCAGCAGCATCCAGGCCGGGGGGGCAGATACGCAGTATTTT,CASSIQAGGADTQYF
.,.,TRBV7-9,TRBJ1-4,TGTGCCAGCAGGGTTACAGGGTATGCAACTAATGAAAAACTGTTTTTT,CASRVTGYATNEKLFF
.,.,TRBV4-2,TRBJ2-1,TGTGCCAGCAGCCAAGGGGGACTGATTAATGAGCAGTTCTTC,CASSQGGLINEQFF
TRBD1,.,TRBV6-6,TRBJ2-3,TGTGCCAGCAGTTACCCCCCGACAGGGGGCACAGATACGCAGTATTTT,CASSYPPTGGTDTQYF
TRBD2,.,TRBV12-3/TRBV12-4,TRBJ2-1,TGTGCCAGCAGGGTTTCGGGGGGGCCCTTCAATGAGCAGTTCTTC,CASRVSGGPFNEQFF
.,.,TRBV6-2/TRBV6-3,TRBJ2-5,TGTGCCAGCAGCATGTACCAAGAGACCCAGTACTTC,CASSMYQETQYF
.,.,TRBV2,TRBJ1-5,TGTGCCAGCAGTGAGGGATGGGCCGGCGATCAGCCCCAGCATTTT,CASSEGWAGDQPQHF
TRBD1,few,TRBV7-2,TRBJ2-7,TGTGCCAGCACCTTAACAGGGGGCGCGAAGTCCTACGAGCAGTACTTC,CASTLTGGAKSYEQYF
.,.,TRBV29-1,TRBJ2-3,TGCAGCGTTGTTATCGCGGGGACCGGAGATACGCAGTATTTT,CSVVIAGTGDTQYF
.,few,TRBV4-3,TRBJ1-2,TGCGCCAGCAGCCAAGACCGGGTCAAGGGTTTGGGAGGCTACACCTTC,CASSQDRVKGLGGYTF
.,few,TRBV6-2/TRBV6-3,TRBJ2-7,TGTGCCAGCAGTTACCGGGACAACTCCTACGAGCAGTACTTC,CASSYRDNSYEQYF
TRBD2,.,TRBV29-1,TRBJ2-1,TGCAGCGTGTACCTAGCGGCCAGCTCCTACAATGAGCAGTTCTTC,CSVYLAASSYNEQFF
.,few,TRBV7-2,TRBJ2-5,TGTGCCAGCAGCTTATTAGGGACGGAGAAAGAGACCCAGTACTTC,CASSLLGTEKETQYF
TRBD1,.,TRBV6-1,TRBJ1-2,TGTGCCAGCAGTGAGGACAGGGCCTTGGGTGGCTACACCTTC,CASSEDRALGGYTF
.,.,TRBV9,TRBJ1-1,TGTGCCAGCAGCGTGACGGGCGGGGCCACTGAAGCTTTCTTT,CASSVTGGATEAFF
.,once,TRBV15,TRBJ2-1,TGTGCCACCAGCAGAGATTACTTGAATGAGCAGTTCTTC,CATSRDYLNEQFF
.,.,TRBV12-3/TRBV12-4,TRBJ2-1,TGTGCCAGCAGATCCCCTAGCCGGAATGAGCAGTTCTTC,CASRSPSRNEQFF
.,many,TRBV5-1,TRBJ2-7,TGCGCCAGCAGCCTCGGGACTGGGGGGTACGAGCAGTACTTC,CASSLGTGGYEQYF